The clone carrying this TCR beta chain appeared a single time. This CDR3 contains 14 residues. Per germline, CDR1 MDHEN and CDR2 SYDVKM. V shed 2 bases and J 7 bases; nucleotides not matched to a gene: 4. This sample is part of a study of blood T cell repertoires in COVID-19. Study in general: Samples representing acute and convalescent COVID-19 were sourced from the United States, Italy and Spain.

Researchers sorted participants into cohorts using their self-reported clinical history. Only in-frame clones appear in the TCRdb table, and some are missing; sequencing was by immunoSEQ multiplex PCR. There are over 250,000 clones in the sample; under 90% occur only once, and under 2.5% lies in the top ten. The chain uses TRBV28 and TRBJ2-3, with 9 bases identical to TRBD2. The source material was PBMCs or T cells enriched from blood (not recorded which). The sequence came from a woman aged 55-70 years who had recovered from COVID-19. CDR3 region: CASSLGTSSNTQYF. CDR3 nucleotide sequence: TGTGCCAGCAGTTTAGGGACTAGCTCAAATACGCAGTATTTT.